This T cell receptor beta chain was retrieved from a study of blood T cell repertoires in COVID-19. Study-level information: Sites across the United States, Italy and Spain contributed samples from acute and convalescent COVID-19. The cDNA or gDNA used as material had been derived from T cells, B-cell-depleted T cells, or PBMCs.

Per the original data handling: It was from reference gene primer amplification that nucleated cell counts were estimated. Profiled with immunoSEQ multiplex PCR; TCRdb holds only in-frame clones, not every one. V and J calls and clone size are as listed in that table; D and trimming were resolved from the DNA. Here the sample spans about 39,000 clones, roughly 85% being singletons. This CDR3 spans 17 amino acids. After removal of 5 bases from V and 5 bases from J, the junction contained 17 bases not matched to a gene. Per the germline V gene, CDR1 is SGHVS and CDR2 is FQNEAQ. Sequencing was done on a sample of peripheral blood. This sequence joins TRBV7-8 and TRBJ2-5, with 7 bases that match TRBD1. The receptor's source is a human donor in a cohort sampled during active COVID-19. CDR3 region: CASSNKKGQMDRETQYF. CDR3 nucleotide sequence: TGTGCCAGCAGCAATAAAAAAGGGCAGATGGACAGGGAGACCCAGTACTTC.